The 27 T cell receptor beta chains given below trace back to one sample, sequenced in a study of blood T cell repertoires in COVID-19. Produced via immunoSEQ multiplex PCR; TCRdb's table is partial and in-frame only. The sample lists some 200,000 clones, roughly 81% seen once, with about 7.3% in the top ten. The sequenced sample was peripheral blood. The receptors stem from a woman aged 45 to 65 with active or convalescent COVID-19.

The CDR3 loop is CASTLGTGIDEQFF. The CDR3 DNA reads TGTGCCAGCACTCTCGGAACAGGGATCGATGAGCAGTTCTTC. The chain is built from TRBV7-9 and TRBJ2-1, with D possibly matching TRBD1 (6 bases). V shed 7 bases and J shed 8 bases, with 18 bases lying between them. This CDR3 region has 14 residues. Germline CDR1 reads SEHNR; CDR2 reads FQNEAQ (reference sequence). The variable domain in full, completed from reference TRBV7-9 and TRBJ2-1, reads DTGVSQNPRHKITKRGQNVTFRCDPISEHNRLYWYRQTLGQGPEFLTYFQNEAQLEKSRLLSDRFSAERPKGSFSTLEIQRTEQGDSAMYLCASTLGTGIDEQFFGPGTRLTVL.

The CDR3: CASSRQGAVNEQFF. The DNA for the CDR3 is TGTGCCAGCAGCCGACAGGGGGCCGTCAATGAGCAGTTCTTC. This chain connects TRBV4-2 to TRBJ2-1; 10 bases match TRBD1. J was trimmed by 6 bases and V by 4 bases; bases with no gene match: 3. Per germline, CDR1 LGHNA and CDR2 YNFKEQ. The CDR3 consists of 14 residues.

The V call is TRBV5-1, the J call TRBJ2-1; D not certain. The CDR3 consists of 11 residues. Germline V gene lookup returns CDR1 SGHRS and CDR2 YFSETQ. Trimming left V 2 bases short and J 8 bases short, with 5 bases between. CDR3 nucleotide sequence: TGCGCCAGCAGCTTTGGAGATGAGCAGTTCTTC. Amino acids: CASSFGDEQFF.

As to this clone: The sample contains more than one DNA sequence encoding this CDR3. The rearrangement joins TRBV18 to TRBJ2-7, with D perhaps matching TRBD2 (6 bases). CDR1 and CDR2 from the germline V gene are KGHSH and LQKENI. The CDR3 spans 12 residues. V lost 6 bases and J lost 3, with 9 bases in between. CDR3 sequence (DNA): TGTGCCAGCTCGCCCGGGGGCTACGAGCAGTACGTC. As protein: CASSPGGYEQYV.

In its sample, this clone was seen once. V and J are TRBV4-1 and TRBJ1-2, with TRBD1 matching 7 bases. V dropped 1 base and J dropped 4; count of bases not matched to a gene: 3. In germline, CDR1 is MGHRA, CDR2 YSYEKL. The CDR3 spans 14 residues. CDR3 sequence reads: CASSQVDRAYGYTF. The CDR3 DNA sequence: TGCGCCAGCAGCCAAGTTGACAGGGCCTATGGCTACACCTTC.

The chain is built from TRBV24-1 and TRBJ2-3; 12 nucleotides align to TRBD1. The CDR3 runs 17 residues. The ends lost 0 bases at V and 3 bases at J; junction bases unmatched: 3. Looked up from germline, CDR1 is KGHDR and CDR2 is SFDVKD. Here the CDR3 DNA reads TGTGCCACCAGTGATTTGGGGACAGGGGGCAGAACAGATACGCAGTATTTT. It codes for CATSDLGTGGRTDTQYF.

This clone was recorded only once. CDR3 region: CASSWDGTDIWGYTF. Written as DNA, the CDR3 is TGCGCCAGCAGCTGGGACGGGACAGACATCTGGGGCTACACCTTC. The gene calls are TRBV5-1 and TRBJ1-2, with 7 bases fitting TRBD1. The CDR3 covers 15 residues. Germline V gene sequence: CDR1 SGHRS, CDR2 YFSETQ. V trimming: 3 bases; J trimming: 8 bases; junction bases outside the gene matches: 13.

V usage is TRBV5-1 and J usage is TRBJ1-1, with D possibly being TRBD1 (5 bases). V was shortened by 7 bases and J by 7 bases, with 20 bases between the two germline ends. Germline V gene lookup returns CDR1 SGHRS and CDR2 YFSETQ. The CDR3 length is 14 residues. The CDR3 protein is CASRPRGGAGEAFF. CDR3 coding DNA: TGCGCCAGCCGCCCTCGGGGAGGGGCCGGTGAAGCTTTCTTT. The entire variable domain, with the rest obtained from reference TRBV5-1 and TRBJ1-1, is as follows: KAGVTQTPRYLIKTRGQQVTLSCSPISGHRSVSWYQQTPGQGLQFLFEYFSETQRNKGNFPGRFSGRQFSNSRSEMNVSTLELGDSALYLCASRPRGGAGEAFFGQGTRLTVV.

This clone occurred a few times. The V call is TRBV7-2, the J call TRBJ1-1; D remains ambiguous. Germline V gives CDR1 SGHTA, CDR2 FQGNSA. The CDR3 length is 13 residues. With 5 bases removed from V and 8 bases from J, the gap between germline ends came to 15 bases. The CDR3 is CASSPNAQREAFF. DNA for the CDR3: TGTGCCAGCAGCCCAAACGCTCAGAGGGAAGCTTTCTTT.

The sample holds many counts of this clone. The V and J genes are TRBV19 and TRBJ1-4; D uncertain. CDR3 length: 16 residues. Trimming left V 0 bases short and J 5 bases short, with 13 bases between. Germline V CDR1 and CDR2: LNHDA, SQIVND (reference sequence). The CDR3 sequence is CASSIEQTYWNEKLFF. CDR3 bases: TGTGCCAGTAGTATAGAGCAGACATACTGGAATGAAAAACTGTTTTTT.

The chain carries TRBV2 and TRBJ1-1; D gene unclear. The ends were cut back, 8 bases at V and 4 bases at J, with 14 bases in the middle. The CDR3 runs to 13 residues. From germline, CDR1 is SNHLY and CDR2 FYNNEI. Written as DNA, the CDR3 is TGTGCCAGCGGTGGACTAGTCGGCACTGAAGCTTTCTTT. Translating gives CASGGLVGTEAFF.

This clone was counted once. The rearrangement joins TRBV28 to TRBJ2-7, with TRBD1 identical over 7 bases. The CDR3 runs to 14 residues. The V segment lost 5 bases and the J segment 2 bases; nucleotides outside the gene matches: 6. The germline CDR1 and CDR2 sequences are MDHEN and SYDVKM. Here the CDR3 DNA reads TGTGCCAGCAGTATTCCGGGACAGACCTACGAGCAGTACTTC. Translated, it gives CASSIPGQTYEQYF.

The gene calls are TRBV23-1 and TRBJ1-6; D not resolved. TRBV23-1 is sorted into the ORF group, with uncertain function. The germline V and J ends were trimmed by 11 bases and 18 bases, with 11 bases remaining between them. The CDR3 consists of 8 residues. CDR3 nucleotide sequence: TGCGCCTACTCGGTCCCCCACTTT. Its translation: CAYSVPHF.

The chain carries TRBV19 and TRBJ2-1, with D perhaps matching TRBD2 (5 bases). CDR3 length: 14 amino acids. CDR1 and CDR2 from the germline V gene are LNHDA and SQIVND (reference sequence). Trimming left V 3 bases short and J 8 bases short, with 14 bases between. CDR3 protein: CASSISSTSHEQFF. The CDR3 DNA reads as TGTGCCAGTAGTATTAGTTCTACTAGTCATGAGCAGTTCTTC.

The chain has TRBV6-4 and TRBJ2-2; no reliable D call. Per germline, CDR1 MRHNA and CDR2 SNTAGT. The CDR3 has 12 amino acids. Trimming took 8 bases from V and 3 from J, leaving 7 bases between them. Here the CDR3 DNA reads TGTGCCAGCTCCGGAGACACCGGGGAGCTGTTTTTT. Encoded protein: CASSGDTGELFF.

The gene calls are TRBV5-6 and TRBJ2-5, with 7 bases identical to TRBD1. Trimming took 0 bases from V and 5 from J; bases not matched to a gene: 4. The CDR3 is 14 residues long. Germline V gene sequence: CDR1 SGHDT, CDR2 YYEEEE. This CDR3 is CASSLDRGSETQYF. The CDR3 DNA reads TGTGCCAGCAGCTTGGACAGGGGAAGCGAGACCCAGTACTTC.

The rearrangement links TRBV5-6 to TRBJ2-1; TRBD2 agrees at 8 bases. Germline assignment: CDR1 SGHDT and CDR2 YYEEEE. The CDR3 is 16 amino acids. V lost 2 bases, J lost 1 base, and 5 bases stayed unmatched. CDR3 amino acids: CASSFDGRVSYNEQFF. The CDR3 bases are TGTGCCAGCAGCTTCGACGGGAGGGTATCCTACAATGAGCAGTTCTTC.

The chain uses TRBV4-1 and TRBJ1-1, with 7 nucleotides matching TRBD1. CDR3 size: 14 residues. CDR1 and CDR2 (germline): MGHRA, YSYEKL. Trimming cost V 4 bases and J 7 bases; bases outside gene matches: 9. The DNA of the CDR3 is TGCGCCAGCAGCCTAGAGACAGGGAAATTTGAAGCTTTCTTT. Encoded protein: CASSLETGKFEAFF.

The chain links TRBV11-2 to TRBJ1-3, with D perhaps TRBD1 (6 bases). The CDR3 extends over 14 amino acids. Germline CDR1 SGHAT, CDR2 FQNNGV. V gave up 8 bases and J gave up 0 bases, with 11 bases separating them. The DNA for the CDR3 is TGTGCCAGCTCCCAGGGGTCCTCTGGAAACACCATATATTTT. Residues: CASSQGSSGNTIYF. Full variable domain (outside the CDR3, taken from reference TRBV11-2 and TRBJ1-3): EAGVAQSPRYKIIEKRQSVAFWCNPISGHATLYWYQQILGQGPKLLIQFQNNGVVDDSQLPKDRFSAERLKGVDSTLKIQPAKLEDSAVYLCASSQGSSGNTIYFGEGSWLTVV.

The chain carries TRBV6-5 and TRBJ2-5; 12 bases are shared with TRBD2. V was pared by 0 bases and J by 9 bases, with 2 bases of the junction left unmatched. Germline CDR1 reads MNHEY; CDR2 reads SVGAGI. The CDR3 is 14 residues long. The CDR3 nucleotides are TGTGCCAGCAGTTACTCGGGACTAGCGGGCCCCCAGTACTTC. It encodes CASSYSGLAGPQYF.

This chain links TRBV25-1 with TRBJ2-7, with D possibly being TRBD2 (6 bases). In germline, CDR1 is MGHDK, CDR2 SYGVNS. V was clipped by 8 bases and J by 0 bases, with 17 bases between them. The CDR3 has 15 residues. CDR3 coding DNA: TGTGCCAGCGGGGAGGCCGGGACCCTCTCCTACGAGCAGTACTTC. It is translated as CASGEAGTLSYEQYF.

This sequence joins TRBV15 and TRBJ1-5; D is uncertain. CDR1 and CDR2 (germline): LNHNV, YYDKDF (reference sequence). With 5 bases removed from V and 3 bases from J, the gap between germline ends came to 11 bases. CDR3 length equals 14 residues. The CDR3 is CATSFPEDNQPQHF. The CDR3 bases are TGTGCCACCAGCTTTCCAGAAGACAATCAGCCCCAGCATTTT.

The chain has TRBV28 and TRBJ2-7, with 8 bases fitting TRBD1. From germline, CDR1 is MDHEN and CDR2 SYDVKM. V shed 3 bases, J shed 4 bases, and the junction held 5 bases outside the gene matches. The CDR3 length is 14 residues. The CDR3, as DNA: TGTGCCAGCAGTTTTACAGGGGGGTTGTACGAGCAGTACTTC. Its protein product is CASSFTGGLYEQYF. The full variable domain, rest sourced from reference TRBV28 and TRBJ2-7, is DVKVTQSSRYLVKRTGEKVFLECVQDMDHENMFWYRQDPGLGLRLIYFSYDVKMKEKGDIPEGYSVSREKKERFSLILESASTNQTSMYLCASSFTGGLYEQYFGPGTRLTVT.

The CDR3 region is CASSLRPERGYTF. The CDR3, as DNA: TGTGCCAGCAGTCTCAGACCGGAGAGGGGCTACACCTTC. The chain links TRBV12-3 or TRBV12-4 to TRBJ1-2; no clear D. This CDR3 region has 13 residues. V was cut by 5 bases and J by 8 bases, with 15 bases left in between.

This clone appeared a few times. The CDR3 reads CASSLFAGGAGEKLFF. In DNA, the CDR3 is TGCGCCAGCAGCTTGTTCGCAGGGGGCGCGGGTGAAAAACTGTTTTTT. The V call is TRBV5-1, the J call TRBJ1-4; 8 nucleotides align to TRBD1. Germline values: CDR1 SGHRS, CDR2 YFSETQ. The CDR3 runs to 16 residues. V lost 1 base and J lost 7; bases outside the gene matches: 9. Together with reference TRBV5-1 and TRBJ1-4, the CDR3 gives the full variable domain: KAGVTQTPRYLIKTRGQQVTLSCSPISGHRSVSWYQQTPGQGLQFLFEYFSETQRNKGNFPGRFSGRQFSNSRSEMNVSTLELGDSALYLCASSLFAGGAGEKLFFGSGTQLSVL.

CDR3 sequence: CAISAVSGDTQYF. As DNA, the CDR3 is TGTGCCATCAGTGCGGTCTCGGGGGATACGCAGTATTTT. The rearrangement joins TRBV10-3 to TRBJ2-3; a weak D match, TRBD2 (5 bases). This CDR3 has 13 residues. The germline V and J ends were trimmed by 4 bases and 6 bases, with 11 bases remaining between them. Germline lookup yields CDR1 ENHRY and CDR2 SYGVKD.

This chain links TRBV29-1 with TRBJ1-1; unclear D gene. Per the germline V gene, CDR1 is SQVTM and CDR2 is ANQGSEA. V lost 4 bases and J 4 bases, leaving 13 bases between the germline ends. This CDR3 is 13 amino acids long. CDR3 residues: CSVVTGWGTEAFF. CDR3 nucleotide sequence: TGCAGCGTTGTGACGGGGTGGGGCACTGAAGCTTTCTTT.